These T cell receptor beta chains were read from a single sample in a study of cytotoxic CD8 clonotypes in ibrutinib-treated CLL. Some clones are missing from TCRdb's copy, which holds only in-frame ones; the method was immunoSEQ multiplex PCR. The sample yields over 45,000 clones, 45% to 70% seen once. This material consisted of PBMCs, taken after 24 months of ibrutinib treatment. These receptors were collected from a human donor with chronic lymphocytic leukemia. CDR3s include the opening cysteine and the closing phenylalanine or tryptophan. Each record gives: clone size, V gene, J gene, D gene, CDR3 protein, CDR3 DNA. A D gene is named only where the DNA matches it firmly. For some rows the clone size is stated as once, few or many, or as a class when expanded; others skip it.

.	TRBV11-2	TRBJ2-1	.	CASSFRFGTGLNEQFF	TGTGCCAGCAGCTTCAGGTTCGGGACTGGGCTCAATGAGCAGTTCTTC
few	TRBV28	TRBJ1-3	.	CASRSQGYSGNTIYF	TGTGCCAGCAGGTCTCAGGGTTACTCTGGAAACACCATATATTTT
.	TRBV10-2	TRBJ2-3	.	CASSEGGGIDTQYF	TGCGCCAGCAGTGAGGGGGGGGGCATTGATACGCAGTATTTT
many	TRBV18	TRBJ2-5	.	CASSPLLLASQETQYF	TGTGCCAGCTCACCACTCCTCTTGGCTAGTCAAGAGACCCAGTACTTC
many	TRBV4-1	TRBJ2-7	.	CASSQDPDRESSYEQYF	TGCGCCAGCAGCCAAGATCCCGACAGAGAGAGCTCCTACGAGCAGTACTTC
.	TRBV18	TRBJ2-7	TRBD2	CASSPRLAGRFDEQYF	TGTGCCAGCTCACCACGGCTAGCGGGAAGGTTCGACGAGCAGTACTTC
.	TRBV6-4	TRBJ1-6	TRBD1	CASRTGGDSPLHF	TGTGCCAGCAGGACAGGGGGCGATTCACCCCTCCACTTT
.	TRBV14	TRBJ2-1	TRBD1	CASSQFRDRAYNEQFF	TGTGCCAGCAGCCAATTCCGGGACAGGGCCTACAATGAGCAGTTCTTC
.	TRBV7-9	TRBJ2-5	TRBD2	CASSLLSGRAGETQYF	TGTGCCAGCAGCTTACTTAGCGGGAGGGCCGGAGAGACCCAGTACTTC
.	TRBV7-9	TRBJ2-7	TRBD1	CASSLSGTETYEQYF	TGTGCCAGCAGCTTATCTGGGACAGAGACCTACGAGCAGTACTTC
few	TRBV4-1	TRBJ2-5	TRBD1	CASSLGQELYLQETQYF	TGCGCCAGCAGCTTGGGACAGGAACTCTACCTTCAAGAGACCCAGTACTTC
.	TRBV7-2	TRBJ2-7	TRBD2	CASSLAFASGSYEQYF	TGTGCCAGCAGCTTAGCGTTCGCTAGCGGCTCCTACGAGCAGTACTTC
.	TRBV2	TRBJ2-2	TRBD2	CASSSPLSGGVTGELFF	TGTGCCAGCAGTTCCCCCCTTAGCGGGGGGGTCACCGGGGAGCTGTTTTTT
few	TRBV5-1	TRBJ2-3	.	CASSPGAYNTDTQYF	TGCGCCAGCAGCCCCGGGGCATATAACACAGATACGCAGTATTTT
once	TRBV5-6	TRBJ2-7	TRBD2	CASSPGGPYEQYF	TGTGCCAGCAGCCCGGGAGGGCCCTACGAGCAGTACTTC
.	TRBV30	TRBJ2-1	TRBD2	CAWSSPSGSGRSYNEQFF	TGTGCCTGGAGTTCCCCTTCTGGGAGCGGGAGGTCTTACAATGAGCAGTTCTTC
.	TRBV6-1	TRBJ2-1	.	CASSEVGGDNEQFF	TGTGCCAGCAGTGAAGTAGGGGGGGACAATGAGCAGTTCTTC
.	TRBV6-6	TRBJ2-7	TRBD2	CASTQLAGDPYEQYF	TGTGCCAGCACCCAGTTAGCGGGAGACCCCTACGAGCAGTACTTC
many	TRBV6-6	TRBJ1-3	.	CASTLALGNTIYF	TGTGCCAGCACTTTGGCTTTGGGAAACACCATATATTTT
few	TRBV6-1	TRBJ1-1	TRBD1	CASYLRTGLNTEAFF	TGTGCCAGCTACCTTAGGACAGGTCTAAACACTGAAGCTTTCTTT
.	TRBV9	TRBJ2-5	TRBD1	CASSPQTGGWETQYF	TGTGCCAGCAGCCCCCAGACAGGGGGCTGGGAGACCCAGTACTTC
.	TRBV29-1	TRBJ2-1	.	CSVAVSGNEQFF	TGCAGCGTTGCTGTTAGCGGTAATGAGCAGTTCTTC
many	TRBV27	TRBJ2-2	.	CASGQMTGELFF	TGTGCCAGCGGGCAAATGACCGGGGAGCTGTTTTTT
.	TRBV9	TRBJ2-7	TRBD2	CASSVAPSGSVYEQYF	TGTGCCAGCAGCGTAGCACCCAGCGGGAGTGTGTACGAGCAGTACTTC
.	TRBV5-1	TRBJ2-5	.	CASSLGTLQETQYF	TGCGCCAGCAGCTTGGGGACGCTTCAAGAGACCCAGTACTTC
.	TRBV7-2	TRBJ1-3	.	CASSVGNTIYF	TGTGCCAGCAGCGTTGGAAACACCATATATTTT
once	TRBV5-4	TRBJ2-7	.	CASSQVLGVYEQYF	TGTGCCAGCAGCCAAGTACTGGGGGTCTACGAGCAGTACTTC
.	TRBV11-2	TRBJ2-1	TRBD2	CASSPGTKNYNEQFF	TGTGCCAGCAGCCCCGGGACTAAAAACTACAATGAGCAGTTCTTC
.	TRBV29-1	TRBJ2-1	TRBD2	CSVDGWGKAGGPNEQFF	TGCAGCGTTGACGGATGGGGGAAAGCGGGAGGGCCTAATGAGCAGTTCTTC
.	TRBV11-3	TRBJ1-1	.	CASSLAQNTEAFF	TGTGCCAGCAGCTTAGCTCAGAACACTGAAGCTTTCTTT
.	TRBV6-5	TRBJ2-3	.	CASRTDTQYF	TGTGCCAGCAGGACAGATACGCAGTATTTT
.	TRBV6-5	TRBJ1-4	.	CASGYLGEKLFF	TGTGCCAGCGGTTACTTGGGGGAAAAACTGTTTTTT
.	TRBV2	TRBJ1-3	TRBD1	CASSVTGSGNTIYF	TGTGCCAGCAGCGTGACAGGGTCCGGAAACACCATATATTTT
few	TRBV6-5	TRBJ2-3	TRBD1	CAIRGTVGTDTQYF	TGTGCCATCAGGGGGACAGTGGGCACAGATACGCAGTATTTT
many	TRBV6-5	TRBJ1-2	TRBD1	CAIRVTGTGGNGYTF	TGTGCCATCAGGGTAACCGGGACAGGGGGTAACGGCTACACCTTC
once	TRBV7-6	TRBJ2-5	.	CASSLESARAETQYF	TGTGCCAGCAGCTTAGAGTCCGCAAGGGCGGAGACCCAGTACTTC
few	TRBV7-2	TRBJ2-1	.	CASSLVSGFEQFF	TGTGCCAGCAGCTTAGTTTCGGGGTTTGAGCAGTTCTTC
.	TRBV27	TRBJ1-1	TRBD1	CASSFWGDREAFF	TGTGCCAGCAGTTTTTGGGGGGACAGAGAAGCTTTCTTT
.	TRBV27	TRBJ1-5	.	CASSYSPNQPQHF	TGTGCCAGCAGTTACAGTCCCAATCAGCCCCAGCATTTT
.	TRBV6-6	TRBJ1-1	.	CASSYSRGRAFF	TGTGCCAGCAGTTACTCGCGGGGGCGGGCTTTCTTT